This T cell receptor (beta chain) was identified during a study of persistence of HIV-infected CD4 T cells. Of note for this clone: Its target is not known.

This was the immunoSEQ version 4 assay in survey mode. Assay used: immunoSEQ multiplex PCR; TCRdb lists only in-frame clones, some missing. This table has around 42,000 clones, about 80% appearing once. Study findings and constraints: CMV- and Gag-responding cells had lower TCRbeta richness than CD3/CD28-responding cells.

An overlapping HIV-1 Gag peptide pool stimulated these cells at approximately 1 ug/peptide/mL. CD40L-negative CD69-negative CD45RO-high memory CD4+ T cells were sorted as populations depleted of antigen-responding cells. Anti-CD28/CD49d costimulation, CD40-blocking antibody and enfuvirtide were given to CD8-depleted PBMCs for 15 to 20 hours. CDR3 size: 14 residues. Looked up from germline, CDR1 is SGDLS and CDR2 is YYNGEE. The J segment lost 5 bases and the V segment lost 3 bases, leaving 6 bases of the junction unmatched. The sample in question was CD4+ T cells sorted from PBMCs after roughly 19-hour stimulation, obtained from a patient who received antiretroviral therapy. This sequence originates from an adult man with HIV who was CMV-seropositive. This rearrangement joins TRBV9 to TRBJ2-7; TRBD1 matches 9 bases. CDR3 sequence: CASSGRDRVNEQYF. CDR3 sequence (DNA): TGTGCCAGCAGCGGCCGGGACAGGGTCAACGAGCAGTACTTC.